This T cell receptor (beta chain) originates from a study of T cell repertoires in cytomegalovirus infection. Study summary: Selection of CMV epitopes for the study included recently identified HLA-C-restricted and well-studied HLA-B-restricted ones. Both CMV infection and a matching HLA type were indicated by public TCR beta signatures.

Study-level findings and limits: The response measured ex vivo was dominated by TCR beta clonotypes (HLA-C-restricted and CMV-specific).

This clonotype appeared a few times. The antigen is unknown. One entry per CDR3 protein results from TCRdb running MiXCR on the reads. The data contain about 740,000 distinct CDR3 sequences, 30% to 35% of them seen just once; the ten biggest clones take up roughly 18%. With 3 bases clipped from V and 3 bases from J, the junction kept 11 bases outside the gene matches. Per germline, CDR1 DFQATT and CDR2 SNEGSKA (reference sequence). The CDR3 covers 16 residues. The sample here was cultured PBMCs, taken from culture after CMV antigen stimulation. This sequence originates from a human donor in good health (CMV status not recorded). Some clones in this sample may be carry-over from other donors' samples. V and J are TRBV20-1 and TRBJ2-3; 8 nucleotides match TRBD2. CDR3 coding DNA: TGCAGTGCTAGGTGGAGCGGGGGAGGTTTTACAGATACGCAGTATTTT. Translating it yields CSARWSGGGFTDTQYF.